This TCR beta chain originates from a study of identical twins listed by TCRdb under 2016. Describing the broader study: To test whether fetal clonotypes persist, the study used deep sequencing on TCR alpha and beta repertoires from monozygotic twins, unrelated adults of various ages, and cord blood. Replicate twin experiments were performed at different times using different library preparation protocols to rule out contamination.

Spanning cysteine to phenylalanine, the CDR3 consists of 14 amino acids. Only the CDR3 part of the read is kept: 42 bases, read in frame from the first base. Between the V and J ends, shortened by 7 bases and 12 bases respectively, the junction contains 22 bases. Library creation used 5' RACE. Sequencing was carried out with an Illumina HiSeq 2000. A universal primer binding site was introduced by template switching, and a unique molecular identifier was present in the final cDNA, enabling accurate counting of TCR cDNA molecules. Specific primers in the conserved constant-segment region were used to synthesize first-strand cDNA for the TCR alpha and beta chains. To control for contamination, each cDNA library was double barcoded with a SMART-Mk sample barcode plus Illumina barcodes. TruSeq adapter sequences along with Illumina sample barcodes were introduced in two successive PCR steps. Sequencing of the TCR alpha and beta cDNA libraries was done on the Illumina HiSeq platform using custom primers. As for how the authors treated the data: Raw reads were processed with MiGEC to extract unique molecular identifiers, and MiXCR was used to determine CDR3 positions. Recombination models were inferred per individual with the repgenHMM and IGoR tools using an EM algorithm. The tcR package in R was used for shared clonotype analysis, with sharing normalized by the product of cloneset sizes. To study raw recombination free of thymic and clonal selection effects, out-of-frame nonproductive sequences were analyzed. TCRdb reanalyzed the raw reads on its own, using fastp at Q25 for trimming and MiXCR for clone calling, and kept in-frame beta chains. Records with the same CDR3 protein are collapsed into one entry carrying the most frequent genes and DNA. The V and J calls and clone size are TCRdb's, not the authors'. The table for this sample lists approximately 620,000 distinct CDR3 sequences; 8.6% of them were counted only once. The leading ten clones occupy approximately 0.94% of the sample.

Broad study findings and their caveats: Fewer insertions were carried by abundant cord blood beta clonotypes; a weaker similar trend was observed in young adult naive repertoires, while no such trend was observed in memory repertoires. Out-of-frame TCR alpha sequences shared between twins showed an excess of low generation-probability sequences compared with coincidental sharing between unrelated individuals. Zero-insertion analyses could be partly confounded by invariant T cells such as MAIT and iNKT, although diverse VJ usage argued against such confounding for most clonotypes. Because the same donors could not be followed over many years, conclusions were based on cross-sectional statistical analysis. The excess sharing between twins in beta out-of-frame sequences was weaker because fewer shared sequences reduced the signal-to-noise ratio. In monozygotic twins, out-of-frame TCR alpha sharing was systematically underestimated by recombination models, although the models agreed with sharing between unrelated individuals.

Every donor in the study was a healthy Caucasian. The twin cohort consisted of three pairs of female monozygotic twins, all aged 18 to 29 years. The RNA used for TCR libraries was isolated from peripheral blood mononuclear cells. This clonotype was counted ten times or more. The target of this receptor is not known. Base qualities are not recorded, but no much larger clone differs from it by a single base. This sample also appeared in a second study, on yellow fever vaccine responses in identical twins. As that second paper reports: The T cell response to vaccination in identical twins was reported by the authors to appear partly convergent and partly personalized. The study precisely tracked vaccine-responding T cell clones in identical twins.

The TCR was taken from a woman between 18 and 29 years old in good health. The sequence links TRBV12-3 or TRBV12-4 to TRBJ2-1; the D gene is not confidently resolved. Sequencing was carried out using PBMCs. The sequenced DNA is TGTGCCAGCACCCCCTTCCCCGTTCTAGGGTGGCAGTTCTTC. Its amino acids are CASTPFPVLGWQFF.